This TCR beta chain was observed in a study of T cells after yellow fever vaccination. This clonotype was seen more than once but under ten times. What it binds is unknown. V was trimmed by 0 bases and J by 2 bases, leaving 11 bases between them. This CDR3 contains 15 residues. Germline loops: CDR1 LGHNA, CDR2 YSLEER. Points from the study as a whole: At 95% to 97% for CD4 and approximately 89% for CD8, most primary-vaccination clones showed up again after the booster.

Production of TCR cDNA was by 5'RACE template switching, which also added a universal primer site and UMIs. TCRdb ran MiXCR on the 5' RACE reads and lists one entry per CDR3 protein. Among 100,000 to 150,000 distinct CDR3 sequences listed, 12% to 15% were seen once. This TCR derives from a man younger than 35 who received the YFV17D yellow fever vaccine. Sequenced here: CD8+ T cells sorted from PBMCs, sampled 5 days after the yellow fever booster vaccination. This sequence joins TRBV4-3 and TRBJ2-7; no clear D. CDR3 protein: CASSQDLLAPYEQYF. CDR3 in DNA: TGCGCCAGCAGCCAAGATCTTTTAGCACCCTACGAGCAGTACTTC.